This T cell receptor beta chain was captured in a study of CXCR3-negative and CXCR3-positive naive CD8 T cells. In regard to this clonotype: What it binds is not known.

The study's findings and limits: Both naive subsets had comparably high diversity; memory CD8+ cells much lower. CXCR3-positive naive cells had TRB CDR3s that were more hydrophobic than CXCR3-negative naive cells had. Memory cells showed distinct TRBV-TRBJ patterns, while the two naive subsets matched.

The libraries of TRB cDNA were prepared using 5' RACE with UMI labels. TCRdb re-called the 5' RACE reads and gives one entry per CDR3 protein, without DNA. The sample has around 88,000 distinct CDR3 sequences. This receptor was obtained from a human donor in good health. Some clones in this sample may be carry-over from other donors' samples. Sequenced: naive CXCR3+ CD8+ T cells from blood. Subset described: CD45RO-CCR7+CD27+CD95- naive CD8+ T cells expressing CXCR3 (TNR3+).

The CDR3 here is CASSLPPGGRASDEQYF. This rearrangement joins TRBV7-9 to TRBJ2-7; TCRdb names TRBD2, which stays unverified in the absence of DNA. Germline V gene data show CDR1 as SEHNR and CDR2 as FQNEAQ (reference sequence). CDR3 length: 17 residues.